These 29 T cell receptor beta chains originate from one sample sequenced in a study of vaccination effects on CD4 cells after COVID-19. Clones were read by immunoSEQ multiplex PCR, and TCRdb kept only the in-frame ones, dropping some. Among roughly 68,000 clones, 55% to 75% were seen once, and the ten largest hold approximately 20%. Their antigens are not known. Between days 9 and 10 of culture, CD4+ T cells were separated out. Sequenced material: CD4+ T cells from PBMCs cultured without peptide, taken before COVID-19 vaccination. The receptors were gathered from a human donor who had a prior SARS-CoV-2 infection.

J is TRBJ1-1 and V is TRBV6-5, with D maybe TRBD1 (5 bases). Trimming removed 3 bases from V and 3 bases from J, with 14 bases in between. Germline V CDR1 and CDR2: MNHEY, SVGAGI. This CDR3 comprises 15 residues. Here the CDR3 DNA reads TGTGCCAGCAGTTATGGGGGACCTTGGGACACTGAAGCTTTCTTT. It is translated as CASSYGGPWDTEAFF.

V usage is TRBV6-5 and J usage is TRBJ2-7; 10 nucleotides match TRBD1. The CDR3 runs to 14 residues. Germline lookup yields CDR1 MNHEY and CDR2 SVGAGI. The J segment lost 5 bases and the V segment lost 7 bases, leaving 8 bases of the junction unmatched. Here the CDR3 DNA reads TGTGCCAGCACACGGGACAGGGGTATCAACGAGCAGTACTTC. Protein sequence: CASTRDRGINEQYF.

The chain couples TRBV3-1 (or the pseudogene TRBV3-2) to TRBJ2-7; D uncertain. The CDR3 loop spans 11 amino acids. The V gene's germline CDR1 is LGHDT and CDR2 YNNKEL (reference sequence). Trimming pared 5 bases from V and 0 bases from J, leaving 2 bases between. The CDR3 DNA reads as TGTGCCAGCAGCTACTCCTACGAGCAGTACTTC. It specifies CASSYSYEQYF.

This clone was seen only once. This chain uses TRBV11-2 with TRBJ2-2; tentative D call: TRBD2 (5 bases). Germline CDR1 SGHAT, CDR2 FQNNGV. CDR3 size: 16 residues. V gave up 5 bases and J gave up 4 bases, with 17 bases separating them. CDR3 residues: CASSLVRDLVTGELFF. CDR3 sequence (DNA): TGTGCCAGCAGCCTAGTCCGGGATCTCGTCACCGGGGAGCTGTTTTTT.

The chain employs TRBV3-1 (or the pseudogene TRBV3-2) and TRBJ2-3; D possibly corresponds to TRBD1 (5 bases). The CDR3 has 13 residues. V dropped 6 bases and J dropped 4 bases, with 11 bases sitting between them. Germline V gene sequence: CDR1 LGHDT, CDR2 YNNKEL (reference sequence). Here the CDR3 reads CASRQSRADTQYF. The CDR3 region has the DNA TGTGCCAGCAGACAGAGCAGGGCAGATACGCAGTATTTT.

This clone was observed a single time. This sequence joins TRBV9 and TRBJ2-5; 9 bases line up with TRBD2. With 0 bases clipped from V and 6 bases from J, the junction kept 6 bases outside the gene matches. This CDR3 spans 15 amino acids. Looked up from germline, CDR1 is SGDLS and CDR2 is YYNGEE. The CDR3 reads CASSVEPSGDKTQYF. In DNA, the CDR3 is TGTGCCAGCAGCGTAGAACCTAGCGGGGACAAGACCCAGTACTTC.

The chain employs TRBV18 and TRBJ2-7; a weak D match, TRBD1 (5 bases). The V end was cut by 6 bases, the J end by 5 bases, with 14 bases between. The CDR3 sequence is 13 residues long. Germline lookup yields CDR1 KGHSH and CDR2 LQKENI. CDR3 nucleotides: TGTGCCAGCTCCCCGACAGTAGGCAACGAGCAGTACTTC. Translation: CASSPTVGNEQYF.

This clone was seen a few times. The chain recombines TRBV5-5 with TRBJ1-2, with 9 bases that match TRBD1. There are 15 residues in the CDR3. Trimming cost V 4 bases and J 5 bases; bases outside gene matches: 9. Germline loops: CDR1 SGHKS, CDR2 YYEKEE (reference sequence). The CDR3: CASSREGTGLYGYTF. CDR3 nucleotides: TGTGCCAGCAGCCGCGAAGGGACAGGGCTTTATGGCTACACCTTC.

The J gene is TRBJ1-2, the V gene TRBV19; D not certain. The ends were cut back, 1 base at V and 8 bases at J, with 20 bases in the middle. Germline CDR1 and CDR2: LNHDA and SQIVND (reference sequence). The CDR3 loop spans 16 amino acids. The CDR3 region has the DNA TGTGCCAGTAGTATAGTTGCCCGAGCCCCCATGTACGGCTACACCTTC. It translates to CASSIVARAPMYGYTF.

This clone was observed a handful of times. This chain joins TRBV2 and TRBJ1-1; the D is unclear. Deletions cut 7 bases from V and 8 bases from J, with 11 bases between. This CDR3 has 11 residues. Germline V gene sequence: CDR1 SNHLY, CDR2 FYNNEI. CDR3 coding DNA: TGTGCCAGCAAGAGGACCGGGGAAGCTTTCTTT. This translates into CASKRTGEAFF.

The V and J genes are TRBV9 and TRBJ2-1; the match to TRBD2 covers 12 bases. CDR3 size: 17 residues. Trimming took 4 bases from V and 1 from J; bases not matched to a gene: 6. Germline CDR1 reads SGDLS; CDR2 reads YYNGEE. The CDR3 nucleotides are TGTGCCAGCAGCCCCCGGCTAGCGGGAGGGTCCTACAATGAGCAGTTCTTC. Protein: CASSPRLAGGSYNEQFF.

This clone occurred a few times. The rearrangement uses TRBV30 and TRBJ1-1; D perhaps matches TRBD1 (5 bases). This CDR3 has 12 residues. Germline V gives CDR1 GTSNPN, CDR2 SVGIG (reference sequence). Trimming stripped 5 bases from V and 5 bases from J, with 12 bases between. The CDR3: CAWSWGDTEAFF. CDR3 coding DNA: TGTGCCTGGTCATGGGGGGATACTGAAGCTTTCTTT.

The rearrangement joins TRBV7-9 to TRBJ2-1; unclear D gene. V was shortened by 5 bases and J by 7 bases, with 21 bases between the two germline ends. CDR1 is SEHNR, CDR2 FQNEAQ, per germline (reference sequence). The CDR3 is 16 residues long. The CDR3 protein is CASSPPIPTIWNEQFF. CDR3 sequence (DNA): TGTGCCAGCAGCCCTCCTATACCAACCATATGGAATGAGCAGTTCTTC.

This chain links TRBV5-8 with TRBJ2-6; 7 positions agree with TRBD2. CDR1 and CDR2 (germline): SGHTS, YDEGEE. With 4 bases clipped from V and 1 base from J, the junction kept 14 bases outside the gene matches. The CDR3 sequence is 19 residues long. CDR3 protein: CASSLRLASLGSGANVLTF. The CDR3 coding sequence is TGTGCCAGCAGCCTGCGACTAGCCTCGCTTGGATCTGGGGCCAACGTCCTGACTTTC.

The chain employs TRBV15 and TRBJ2-7; unclear D gene. The CDR3 is made up of 13 amino acids. V gave up 0 bases and J gave up 6 bases, with 9 bases separating them. Germline assignment: CDR1 LNHNV and CDR2 YYDKDF (reference sequence). CDR3 loop: CATSRDRVGEQYF. In DNA, the CDR3 is TGTGCCACCAGCAGAGATCGAGTGGGCGAGCAGTACTTC. The variable domain in full, completed from reference TRBV15 and TRBJ2-7, reads DAMVIQNPRYQVTQFGKPVTLSCSQTLNHNVMYWYQQKSSQAPKLLFHYYDKDFNNEADTPDNFQSRRPNTSFCFLDIRSPGLGDTAMYLCATSRDRVGEQYFGPGTRLTVT.

The chain has TRBV7-2 and TRBJ1-1, with unresolved D. The CDR3 is made up of 13 amino acids. Between the trimmed V and J ends, which lost 2 bases and 1 base, there was a span of 5 bases. Germline V gene data show CDR1 as SGHTA and CDR2 as FQGNSA. CDR3 in DNA: TGTGCCAGCAGCTTAATCCGGAACACTGAAGCTTTCTTT. Translating gives CASSLIRNTEAFF.

CDR3 sequence: CASSSSEGEQFF. CDR3 DNA sequence: TGTGCCAGCAGTTCATCAGAGGGTGAGCAGTTCTTC. The chain uses TRBV6-6 and TRBJ2-1; maybe TRBD2 (5 bases). This CDR3 is built from 12 residues. Germline CDR1 reads MNHNY; CDR2 reads SVGAGI (reference sequence). Trimming stripped 4 bases from V and 9 bases from J, with 10 bases between.

This rearrangement joins TRBV9 to TRBJ2-3, with unresolved D. Germline-derived CDR1 and CDR2 are SGDLS and YYNGEE. The CDR3 extends over 14 amino acids. With 5 bases removed from V and 2 bases from J, the gap between germline ends came to 12 bases. The CDR3 region is CASRGLQTTDTQYF. CDR3 bases: TGTGCCAGCAGGGGTCTTCAGACCACAGATACGCAGTATTTT.

J is TRBJ2-7 and V is TRBV5-5, with TRBD1 matching over 8 bases. V shed 3 bases, J shed 3 bases, and the junction held 8 bases outside the gene matches. Germline V gene sequence: CDR1 SGHKS, CDR2 YYEKEE (reference sequence). This CDR3 is built from 15 residues. CDR3 region: CASSSNRGLYYEQYF. CDR3 nucleotide sequence: TGTGCCAGCAGCTCCAACAGGGGGTTATACTACGAGCAGTACTTC.

V and J are TRBV9 and TRBJ1-4; D is possibly TRBD1 (6 bases). The V end lost 1 base, the J end lost 3 bases, and 13 bases lay between the germline ends. CDR1 and CDR2 (germline): SGDLS, YYNGEE. The CDR3 length is 16 residues. The CDR3 DNA follows: TGTGCCAGCAGCGTATCTCTACAGGGCGCTAATGAAAAACTGTTTTTT. It is translated as CASSVSLQGANEKLFF.

A few counts support this clone. The V and J genes are TRBV3-1 (or the pseudogene TRBV3-2) and TRBJ2-3, with D tentatively TRBD1 (6 bases). V lost 7 bases to trimming and J lost 6 bases, with 17 bases between them. This CDR3 comprises 14 residues. Looked up from germline, CDR1 is LGHDT and CDR2 is YNNKEL (reference sequence). CDR3 bases: TGTGCCAGCATCCCGGGACACCCTCATGATACGCAGTATTTT. Translating gives CASIPGHPHDTQYF.

The chain joins TRBV7-9 to TRBJ1-1; the D is unclear. The CDR3 totals 14 residues. V was cut by 3 bases and J by 2 bases, with 10 bases left in between. Germline V gene lookup returns CDR1 SEHNR and CDR2 FQNEAQ (reference sequence). The CDR3 reads CASSFAEVNTEAFF. CDR3 sequence (DNA): TGTGCCAGCAGCTTTGCAGAGGTAAACACTGAAGCTTTCTTT. The variable domain in full, completed from reference TRBV7-9 and TRBJ1-1, reads DTGVSQNPRHKITKRGQNVTFRCDPISEHNRLYWYRQTLGQGPEFLTYFQNEAQLEKSRLLSDRFSAERPKGSFSTLEIQRTEQGDSAMYLCASSFAEVNTEAFFGQGTRLTVV.

The chain combines TRBV5-1 with TRBJ1-2, with D perhaps TRBD1 (6 bases). V was shortened by 0 bases and J by 3 bases, with 9 bases between the two germline ends. Germline-derived CDR1 and CDR2 are SGHRS and YFSETQ. There are 14 residues in the CDR3. In nucleotides, the CDR3 is TGCGCCAGCAGCTTGGGCCCAGGGGACTATGGCTACACCTTC. Translating gives CASSLGPGDYGYTF.

This chain connects TRBV9 to TRBJ2-5; D perhaps matches TRBD2 (6 bases). In germline, CDR1 is SGDLS, CDR2 YYNGEE. The V end was cut by 1 base, the J end by 1 base, with 14 bases between. The CDR3 length is 16 residues. CDR3 nucleotides: TGTGCCAGCAGCGTATCCTGGGGTAGCGGCCAAGAGACCCAGTACTTC. Residues: CASSVSWGSGQETQYF.

The sample holds a few counts of this clone. The chain joins TRBV3-1 (or the pseudogene TRBV3-2) to TRBJ2-1, with 7 bases identical to TRBD2. V trimming: 0 bases; J trimming: 5 bases; junction bases outside the gene matches: 22. Germline loops: CDR1 LGHDT, CDR2 YNNKEL (reference sequence). This CDR3 comprises 21 residues. DNA for the CDR3: TGTGCCAGCAGCCAAGAGAACTACCGGGCGGGAGTAGATTTGTCTAACAATGAGCAGTTCTTC. Amino acid sequence: CASSQENYRAGVDLSNNEQFF.

This clone turned up a few times. The genes are TRBV20-1 and TRBJ1-1; the D is unclear. With 3 bases removed from V and 1 base from J, the gap between germline ends came to 9 bases. CDR1 is DFQATT and CDR2 is SNEGSKA in the germline V gene (reference sequence). The CDR3 contains 13 residues. The CDR3 here is CSASGQWNTEAFF. Here the CDR3 DNA reads TGCAGTGCTAGTGGGCAGTGGAACACTGAAGCTTTCTTT.

This chain links TRBV5-1 with TRBJ2-3, with TRBD2 matching 10 bases. With V trimmed by 4 bases and J by 0 bases, 2 bases remained unmatched. The germline gives CDR1 SGHRS, CDR2 YFSETQ. This CDR3 contains 15 residues. The CDR3: CASSLAGASTDTQYF. The CDR3 DNA reads TGCGCCAGCAGCCTAGCGGGGGCTAGCACAGATACGCAGTATTTT. Filled out from reference TRBV5-1 and TRBJ2-3, the complete variable domain reads KAGVTQTPRYLIKTRGQQVTLSCSPISGHRSVSWYQQTPGQGLQFLFEYFSETQRNKGNFPGRFSGRQFSNSRSEMNVSTLELGDSALYLCASSLAGASTDTQYFGPGTRLTVL.

The genes are TRBV2 and TRBJ2-7; 9 positions match TRBD2. Germline V lookup: CDR1 SNHLY, CDR2 FYNNEI. V lost 7 bases and J lost 2; bases outside the gene matches: 3. This CDR3 region has 13 residues. The CDR3 nucleotides are TGTGCCAGCACGAGACTAGCGGCCTACGAGCAGTACTTC. Encoded protein: CASTRLAAYEQYF.

This clone has only one observation. This rearrangement joins TRBV19 to TRBJ1-4; TRBD1 matches at 8 bases. V lost 6 bases to trimming and J lost 13 bases; unmatched junction nucleotides: 16. The CDR3 has 15 amino acids. Germline V gene lookup returns CDR1 LNHDA and CDR2 SQIVND (reference sequence). DNA for the CDR3: TGTGCCAGTAGGAAAACCGGGACAGGAGGGGCGAGACTGTTTTTT. Amino acid sequence: CASRKTGTGGARLFF.